This T cell receptor beta chain appears in the sequencing data of a study of blood T cell repertoires in COVID-19. Measured with immunoSEQ multiplex PCR; TCRdb has only the in-frame clones, and not every one. The sample has roughly 200,000 clones, over 75% seen once. Trimming cost V 0 bases and J 6 bases, with 14 bases left between them. This CDR3 has 15 amino acids. From germline, CDR1 is SGHDN and CDR2 FVKESK. Sequenced input: PBMCs or T cells enriched from blood (not recorded which). The TCR was taken from a middle-aged man who had recovered from COVID-19. The chain joins TRBV14 to TRBJ1-1, with D unclear. The CDR3 loop is CASSQDTRGFAEAFF. The CDR3 region has the DNA TGTGCCAGCAGCCAAGACACTCGAGGGTTCGCTGAAGCTTTCTTT.